Presented here are 15 T cell receptor beta chains from one specimen sequenced in a study of vaccination effects on CD4 cells after COVID-19. Clones were read by immunoSEQ multiplex PCR, and TCRdb kept only the in-frame ones, dropping some. The sample carries 20,000 to 25,000 clones, about 73% recorded once. Antigens of these TCRs are unknown. The culture ran for 10 days, and then CD4+ T cells were isolated. The sequencing here drew on CD4+ T cells from PBMCs cultured without peptide, taken before COVID-19 vaccination. These receptors were collected from a human donor who received a COVID-19 vaccine.

The rearrangement uses TRBV10-3 and TRBJ1-3; D not resolved. V was pared by 5 bases and J by 0 bases, with 11 bases between. Germline loops: CDR1 ENHRY, CDR2 SYGVKD. The CDR3 sequence is 15 residues long. The CDR3 sequence: CAISLNGISGNTIYF. For the CDR3, the DNA is TGTGCCATCAGTTTAAACGGAATCTCTGGAAACACCATATATTTT.

The chain employs TRBV29-1 and TRBJ2-3; TRBD1 might be the D (6 bases). Germline CDR1 SQVTM, CDR2 ANQGSEA. The CDR3 loop spans 12 amino acids. V lost 5 bases and J lost 0, with 6 bases in between. The CDR3 nucleotides are TGCAGCGTTCAGGGGAGCACAGATACGCAGTATTTT. Protein product: CSVQGSTDTQYF.

This clone appeared a single time. The rearrangement links TRBV19 to TRBJ2-2; 7 positions match TRBD2. The CDR3 is 14 amino acids. Per the germline V gene, CDR1 is LNHDA and CDR2 is SQIVND (reference sequence). J gave up 8 bases and V 6 bases, and 9 bases lay outside the gene matches. CDR3 protein: CASSRDYQTGELFF. In nucleotides, the CDR3 is TGTGCCAGTAGCCGGGACTACCAAACAGGGGAGCTGTTTTTT.

The V and J genes are TRBV5-6 and TRBJ1-1, with D uncertain. Per germline, CDR1 SGHDT and CDR2 YYEEEE. V was clipped by 2 bases and J by 5 bases, with 10 bases between them. The CDR3 extends over 13 amino acids. For the CDR3, the DNA is TGTGCCAGCAGCTTCGTGGGTAGGACTGAAGCTTTCTTT. This encodes CASSFVGRTEAFF.

V gene TRBV30 combines with J gene TRBJ1-4; D gene ambiguous. The CDR3 sequence is 15 residues long. V was cut by 0 bases and J by 8 bases, with 16 bases left in between. CDR1 GTSNPN and CDR2 SVGIG come from the germline V gene (reference sequence). The CDR3 DNA follows: TGTGCCTGGAGTGTAAATCGGGCCGTGGGGGAAAAACTGTTTTTT. It translates to CAWSVNRAVGEKLFF.

The V call is TRBV4-2, the J call TRBJ2-4; D is unclear. Trimming cost V 0 bases and J 1 base, with 13 bases left between them. Germline CDR1 reads LGHNA; CDR2 reads YNFKEQ. The length of the CDR3 is 17 residues. CDR3 bases: TGTGCCAGCAGCCAAGATCTGGGTAGTTGGGCCAAAAACATTCAGTACTTC. Translated, it gives CASSQDLGSWAKNIQYF.

The rearrangement uses TRBV7-2 and TRBJ2-3; possibly TRBD1 for D (6 bases). Germline CDR1 and CDR2: SGHTA and FQGNSA. Trimming took off 3 bases at V and 3 bases at J, with 10 bases between the two ends. The CDR3 loop spans 14 amino acids. The CDR3 reads CASSLGTGTDTQYF. The CDR3 coding sequence is TGTGCCAGCAGCTTGGGAACAGGGACAGATACGCAGTATTTT. Full variable domain (outside the CDR3, taken from reference TRBV7-2 and TRBJ2-3): GAGVSQSPSNKVTEKGKDVELRCDPISGHTALYWYRQSLGQGLEFLIYFQGNSAPDKSGLPSDRFSAERTGGSVSTLTIQRTQQEDSAVYLCASSLGTGTDTQYFGPGTRLTVL.

The chain is built from TRBV30 and TRBJ1-2; D is unresolved. The CDR3 has 10 residues. Trimming took off 3 bases at V and 8 bases at J, with 7 bases between the two ends. Germline loops: CDR1 GTSNPN, CDR2 SVGIG (reference sequence). CDR3 nucleotides: TGTGCCTGGAGCCAAGGGGGCTACACCTTC. Residues: CAWSQGGYTF.

The rearrangement joins TRBV28 to TRBJ1-5; no firm D call. Trimming removed 5 bases at V and 0 bases at J, with 11 bases between. In germline, CDR1 is MDHEN, CDR2 SYDVKM. The CDR3 contains 15 residues. CDR3 in DNA: TGTGCCAGCAGTATATTCGGTTATAGCAATCAGCCCCAGCATTTT. Protein sequence: CASSIFGYSNQPQHF.

The rearrangement joins TRBV10-3 to TRBJ1-2; 7 nucleotides align to TRBD1. This CDR3 spans 17 amino acids. Germline V CDR1 and CDR2: ENHRY, SYGVKD. V trimming: 0 bases; J trimming: 4 bases; junction bases outside the gene matches: 11. CDR3 DNA: TGTGCCATCAGTGAGTCGGTTGGCAGGGGGGAATCCTATGGCTACACCTTC. Its translation: CAISESVGRGESYGYTF.

The chain joins TRBV2 to TRBJ1-5, with no clear D. The germline V gene encodes CDR1 SNHLY and CDR2 FYNNEI. Between the trimmed V and J ends, which lost 2 bases and 2 bases, there was a span of 4 bases. The CDR3 loop spans 13 amino acids. CDR3 sequence reads: CASSERGNQPQHF. In DNA form, the CDR3 reads TGTGCCAGCAGTGAAAGGGGCAATCAGCCCCAGCATTTT.

This clone was detected only a few times. The chain carries TRBV27 and TRBJ2-2; D possibly corresponds to TRBD2 (5 bases). Germline CDR1 reads MNHEY; CDR2 reads SMNVEV (reference sequence). The CDR3 consists of 14 residues. Trimming removed 8 bases from V and 0 bases from J, with 10 bases in between. Here the CDR3 DNA reads TGTGCCAGCGGCGGACTCCCGAACACCGGGGAGCTGTTTTTT. This gives the protein CASGGLPNTGELFF.

The chain carries TRBV9 and TRBJ2-3; maybe TRBD1 (6 bases). Trimming took 3 bases from V and 5 from J, leaving 13 bases between them. CDR3 length equals 14 residues. CDR1 and CDR2 (germline): SGDLS, YYNGEE. In DNA form, the CDR3 reads TGTGCCAGCAGCGCCACAGGGAACAGAGATACGCAGTATTTT. As protein: CASSATGNRDTQYF.

In this sample, this clone turned up once. The V call is TRBV19, the J call TRBJ1-5; 7 bases fit TRBD1. V was clipped by 7 bases and J by 3 bases; unmatched bases: 12. Germline loops: CDR1 LNHDA, CDR2 SQIVND (reference sequence). The CDR3 covers 16 residues. CDR3 region: CASTSAGGTANQPQHF. In DNA form, the CDR3 reads TGTGCCAGTACGTCCGCTGGTGGGACAGCCAATCAGCCCCAGCATTTT.

The J gene is TRBJ1-1, the V gene TRBV11-2; no clear D. Trimming cost V 1 base and J 2 bases, with 11 bases left between them. Germline V gene data show CDR1 as SGHAT and CDR2 as FQNNGV. The CDR3 has 15 residues. The CDR3 DNA follows: TGTGCCAGCAGCTTAGGAGGGAGGGCTAACACTGAAGCTTTCTTT. Translated, it gives CASSLGGRANTEAFF.